A selection of T cell receptor beta chains follows, all from one sample in a study of low-dose radiotherapy and immunotherapy resistance in tumors. TCRdb processed the reads anew with MiXCR; each CDR3 protein has one entry. The table has 95,000 to 100,000 distinct CDR3 sequences, around 21% seen once. This material consisted of PBMCs, taken after low-dose radiotherapy plus immunotherapy. The receptor set was obtained from a male donor with prostate cancer. Both conserved end residues are part of each CDR3. A D gene is named only where the DNA matches it firmly. Clone sizes are given selectively: once, few, many, or a class where the clone is expanded.

clone size | J gene | D gene | V gene | CDR3 DNA | CDR3 protein
many | TRBJ2-5 | TRBD2 | TRBV7-2 | TGTGCCAGCAGCTTAGGACTAGCGGGGGGACAAGAGACCCAGTACTTC | CASSLGLAGGQETQYF
few | TRBJ1-2 | TRBD1 | TRBV2 | TGTGCCACAACAGGGGGAGGATATCTCTATGGCTACACCTTC | CATTGGGYLYGYTF
- | TRBJ2-1 | TRBD2 | TRBV11-2 | TGTGCCAGCAGGAAAGTTAGCGGGGGCAATGAGCAGTTCTTC | CASRKVSGGNEQFF
- | TRBJ2-3 | - | TRBV11-2 | TGTGCCAGCAGCTTCGACGCGGACGGCGATACGCAGTATTTT | CASSFDADGDTQYF
many | TRBJ2-1 | TRBD2 | TRBV9 | TGTGCCAGCGGCGGGACTAGCGGGGGAAGATTGATCTACAATGAGCAGTTCTTC | CASGGTSGGRLIYNEQFF
few | TRBJ2-7 | - | TRBV7-2 | TGTGCCAGCAGCTTAGTTGGGGCGTCCTACGAGCAGTACTTC | CASSLVGASYEQYF
many | TRBJ2-7 | TRBD2 | TRBV6-2/TRBV6-3 | TGTGCCAGCAGTGACGCCGGGGGGGGCTCAATGGGGGAGCAGTACTTC | CASSDAGGGSMGEQYF
many | TRBJ1-1 | - | TRBV11-2 | TGTGCCAGCAGCTTGGGGGCGCGCTCCTACAACACGGCGGCTGAAGCTTTCTTT | CASSLGARSYNTAAEAFF
many | TRBJ2-7 | TRBD1 | TRBV28 | TGTGCCAGCAGTTTAAGGGGGACAGGGGGAAACGAGCAGTACTTC | CASSLRGTGGNEQYF
many | TRBJ1-1 | TRBD1 | TRBV7-9 | TGTGCCAGCAGCCGGGACAGGGACACGGTCTCCCCTTTCTTT | CASSRDRDTVSPFF
many | TRBJ1-2 | - | TRBV20-1 | TGCAGTGCTAGAGCGGCAGAGGCCAGCGTCGGCTACACCTTC | CSARAAEASVGYTF
many | TRBJ1-6 | - | TRBV18 | TGTGCCAGCTCACCACCGCCAGGCAACTCACCCCTCCACTTT | CASSPPPGNSPLHF
many | TRBJ2-7 | - | TRBV4-1 | TGCGCCAGCAGCCAAGACCGCGGAAGGTACACTCCGGGACCCAGGGGCTACGAGCAGTACTTC | CASSQDRGRYTPGPRGYEQYF
- | TRBJ1-5 | - | TRBV5-7 | TGTGCCAGCAGCTTGGCGGCAGGGTCAGGCAATCAGCCCCAGCATTTT | CASSLAAGSGNQPQHF
many | TRBJ1-1 | TRBD1 | TRBV11-3 | TGTGCCAGCAGCTGGATACCAGGGGGCGCTTGGACTGAAGCTTTCTTT | CASSWIPGGAWTEAFF
many | TRBJ1-1 | - | TRBV6-5 | TGTGCCAGCAGTTACGGAGCGGGGGGGAACACTGAAGCTTTCTTT | CASSYGAGGNTEAFF